This TCR beta chain came from a study of blood T cell repertoires in COVID-19. In the study overall: From the United States, Italy and Spain came samples of acute and convalescent COVID-19. The cDNA or gDNA used as material had been derived from T cells, B-cell-depleted T cells, or PBMCs.

This clone came up once. Per germline, CDR1 SGDLS and CDR2 YYNGEE. This CDR3 is built from 14 residues. With 1 base clipped from V and 11 bases from J, the junction kept 11 bases outside the gene matches. Profiling relied on immunoSEQ multiplex PCR, and the TCRdb table lists in-frame clones only, not all of them. The repertoire holds 80,000 to 130,000 clones, with just over 90% as singletons. The sample was peripheral blood. This sequence was found in a man aged 60 to 75 with acute or convalescent COVID-19. The rearrangement links TRBV9 to TRBJ1-1, with 7 bases matching TRBD1. CDR3 in amino acids: CASSVLGTEGTAFF. The CDR3 DNA reads as TGTGCCAGCAGCGTATTAGGGACAGAAGGAACGGCTTTCTTT.